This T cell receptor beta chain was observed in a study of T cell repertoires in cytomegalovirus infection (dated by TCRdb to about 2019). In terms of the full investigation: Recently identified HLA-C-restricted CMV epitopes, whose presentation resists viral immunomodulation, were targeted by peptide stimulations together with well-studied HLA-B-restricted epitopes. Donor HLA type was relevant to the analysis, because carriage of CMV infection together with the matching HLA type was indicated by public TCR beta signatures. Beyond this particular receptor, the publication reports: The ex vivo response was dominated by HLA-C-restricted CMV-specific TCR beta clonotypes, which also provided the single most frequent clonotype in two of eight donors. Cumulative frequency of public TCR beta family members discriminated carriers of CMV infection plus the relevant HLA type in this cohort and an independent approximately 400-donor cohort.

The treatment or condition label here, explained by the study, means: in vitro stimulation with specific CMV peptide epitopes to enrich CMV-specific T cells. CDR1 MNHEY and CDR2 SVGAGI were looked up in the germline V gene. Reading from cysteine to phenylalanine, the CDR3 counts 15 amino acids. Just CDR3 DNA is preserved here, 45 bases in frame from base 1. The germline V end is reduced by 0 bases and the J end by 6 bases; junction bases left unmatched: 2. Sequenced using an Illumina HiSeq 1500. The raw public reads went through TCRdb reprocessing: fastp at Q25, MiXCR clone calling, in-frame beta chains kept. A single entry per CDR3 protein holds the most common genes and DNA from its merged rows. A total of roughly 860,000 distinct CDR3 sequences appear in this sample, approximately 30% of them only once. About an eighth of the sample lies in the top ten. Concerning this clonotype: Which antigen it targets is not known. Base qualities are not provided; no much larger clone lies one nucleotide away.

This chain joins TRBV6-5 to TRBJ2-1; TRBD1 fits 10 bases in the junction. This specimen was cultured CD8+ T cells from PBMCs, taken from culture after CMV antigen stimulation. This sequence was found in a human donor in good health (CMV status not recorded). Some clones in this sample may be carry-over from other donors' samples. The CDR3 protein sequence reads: CASSYSWDRGNEQFF. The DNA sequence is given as TGTGCCAGCAGTTACTCGTGGGACAGGGGCAATGAGCAGTTCTTC.